Reported below is one TCR beta chain. Assay used: immunoSEQ multiplex PCR; TCRdb lists only in-frame clones, some missing. The sample lists tens of thousands of clones, approximately 94% occurring once. The data derive from a study of technical replicates of blood from several donors. The material sequenced was T cells isolated from PBMCs. The clonotype comes from a human donor in good health.

The CDR3 region is CAWSVFRLAASTDTQYF. The CDR3 DNA follows: TGTGCCTGGAGTGTCTTTAGACTAGCGGCTAGCACAGATACGCAGTATTTT. The chain carries TRBV30 and TRBJ2-3; 9 nucleotides agree with TRBD2. CDR3 length: 17 amino acids. Germline CDR1 and CDR2: GTSNPN and SVGIG (reference sequence). The trim removed 0 bases at V and 0 bases at J, leaving 7 bases unmatched. The variable domain in full, with the rest retrieved from reference TRBV30 and TRBJ2-3, is SQTIHQWPATLVQPVGSPLSLECTVEGTSNPNLYWYRQAAGRGLQLLFYSVGIGQISSEVPQNLSASRPQDRQFILSSKKLLLSDSGFYLCAWSVFRLAASTDTQYFGPGTRLTVL.